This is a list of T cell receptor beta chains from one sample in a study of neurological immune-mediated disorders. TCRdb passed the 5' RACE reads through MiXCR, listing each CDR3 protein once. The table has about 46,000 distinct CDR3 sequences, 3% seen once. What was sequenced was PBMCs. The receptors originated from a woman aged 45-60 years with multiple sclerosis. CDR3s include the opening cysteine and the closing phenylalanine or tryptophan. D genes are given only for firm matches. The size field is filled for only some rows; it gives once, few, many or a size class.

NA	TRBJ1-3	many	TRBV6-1	TGTGCCAGCAGTGAAGCCCTACCTGCAACGGCCGCCACCATATATTTT	CASSEALPATAATIYF
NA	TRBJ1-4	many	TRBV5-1	TGCGCCAGCAGCTTGGGAGGAAACGGTGAAAAACTGTTTTTT	CASSLGGNGEKLFF
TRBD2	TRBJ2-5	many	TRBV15	TGTGCCACCAGCAGAGGGGCTAGCGGGAGGATTGAGACCCAGTACTTC	CATSRGASGRIETQYF
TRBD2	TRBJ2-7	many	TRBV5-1	TGCGCCAGCAGCACCGACTGGGAGGGAGAGCAGTACTTC	CASSTDWEGEQYF
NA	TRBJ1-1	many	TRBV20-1	TGCAGTGCTAGAGATTTTACATTGAACACTGAAGCTTTCTTT	CSARDFTLNTEAFF
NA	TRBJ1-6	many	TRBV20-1	TGCAGTGCTAGTAATCTAGGATCTGTATTGGATTCACCCCTCCACTTT	CSASNLGSVLDSPLHF
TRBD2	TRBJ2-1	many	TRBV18	TGTGCCAGCTCCCGGGGGGGCCATGTAGATGAGCAGTTCTTC	CASSRGGHVDEQFF
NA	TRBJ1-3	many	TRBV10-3	TGTGCCATCAGTTCGGGACCCAGGAGTTCTGGAAACACCATATATTTT	CAISSGPRSSGNTIYF
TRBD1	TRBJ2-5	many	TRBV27	TGTGCCAGCCGAGATGTAGGACAGGGGATGTTCGAGACCCAGTACTTC	CASRDVGQGMFETQYF
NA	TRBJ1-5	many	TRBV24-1	TGTGCCACCAGTGATCCAGGGGGCAATCAGCCCCAGCATTTT	CATSDPGGNQPQHF
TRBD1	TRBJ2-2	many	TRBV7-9	TGTGCCAGCAGCTCCGGACAGGGAGGATCGAACACCGGGGAGCTGTTTTTT	CASSSGQGGSNTGELFF
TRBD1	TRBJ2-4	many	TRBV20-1	TGCAGTGGCACAGGGGGAGCCGGAAACATTCAGTACTTC	CSGTGGAGNIQYF
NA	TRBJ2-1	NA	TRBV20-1	TGCAGTGGATCTCTAGGCTCCTACAATGAGCAGTTCTTC	CSGSLGSYNEQFF
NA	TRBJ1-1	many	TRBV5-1	TGCGCCAGCAGCCCTCCCCCTGGGGGACAAGCTGAAGCTTTCTTT	CASSPPPGGQAEAFF
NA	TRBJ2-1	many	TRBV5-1	TGCGCCAGCAGCTTGACCTGGAATGAGCAGTTCTTC	CASSLTWNEQFF
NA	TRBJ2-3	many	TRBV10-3	TGTGCCATCAGTGAGGGGGAACACACAGATACGCAGTATTTT	CAISEGEHTDTQYF
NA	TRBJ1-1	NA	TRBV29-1	TGCAGCGTTGATCCACAGGGCGACACTGAAGCTTTCTTT	CSVDPQGDTEAFF
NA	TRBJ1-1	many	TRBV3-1	TGTGCCAGCAGCCAATACAGGGACACTGAAGCTTTCTTT	CASSQYRDTEAFF
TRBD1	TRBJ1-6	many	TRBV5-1	TGCGCCAGCAGCTTGGGGGACAGGGGGAATTCACCCCTCCACTTT	CASSLGDRGNSPLHF
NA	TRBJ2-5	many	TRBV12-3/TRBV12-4	TGTGCCAGCATGATTTCCGGGGCCCAAGAGACCCAGTACTTC	CASMISGAQETQYF
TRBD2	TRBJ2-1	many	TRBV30	TGTGCCTGGACTAGCGGACAAATTGATGAGCAGTTCTTC	CAWTSGQIDEQFF
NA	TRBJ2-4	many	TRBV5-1	TGCGCCAGCACCGGACCGGAGACGAACATTCAGTACTTC	CASTGPETNIQYF